Below, 20 T cell receptor beta chains from the same sample are listed, as sequenced in a study of breast tumors, draining lymph nodes, adjacent tissues. TCRdb redid the calling of the multiplex PCR reads with MiXCR, one entry per CDR3 protein. The table has 200,000 to 300,000 distinct CDR3 sequences, 30% to 35% seen once; the top ten hold about 1.2%. Axillary draining lymph nodes of breast cancer patients supplied the node samples. Sample: axillary lymph node tissue. These receptors came from a female donor with breast cancer. Some clones in this sample may be carry-over from other donors' samples.

This clonotype was counted at least ten times. The V and J genes are TRBV11-2 and TRBJ2-7; 8 nucleotides align to TRBD1. Germline CDR1 is SGHAT and CDR2 is FQNNGV. The ends lost 4 bases at V and 9 bases at J; junction bases unmatched: 11. The CDR3 extends over 14 amino acids. The CDR3 is CASSSGQGWFGQYF. The CDR3 region has the DNA TGTGCCAGCAGCTCTGGACAGGGTTGGTTCGGGCAGTACTTC.

This clonotype came up many times. The chain couples TRBV5-1 to TRBJ2-7, with 10 bases aligning to TRBD2. J was trimmed by 7 bases and V by 3 bases; bases with no gene match: 10. The CDR3 is made up of 15 amino acids. The germline gives CDR1 SGHRS, CDR2 YFSETQ. The CDR3 here is CASSSSGSSPREQYF. CDR3 sequence (DNA): TGCGCCAGCAGCTCTAGCGGGAGTTCCCCCAGGGAGCAGTACTTC.

As for this clonotype: With a much larger clone just one base away, this may be a read error. The chain carries TRBV7-9 and TRBJ2-5; D is unclear. Germline values: CDR1 SEHNR, CDR2 FQNEAQ (reference sequence). The CDR3 runs to 17 residues. The CDR3 protein is CASSLRALTGDSEPQYF. The DNA of the CDR3 is TGTGCCAGCAGCTTAAGGGCCCTTACGGGCGACTCAGAGCCCCAGTACTTC.

This clonotype has ten or more counts. J is TRBJ2-6 and V is TRBV9; 7 nucleotides match TRBD1. From germline, CDR1 is SGDLS and CDR2 YYNGEE. V shed 4 bases and J 0 bases; nucleotides not matched to a gene: 7. The CDR3 is 17 residues long. CDR3 loop: CASSLRDSISGANVLTF. The CDR3 bases are TGTGCCAGCAGCCTCCGGGACAGCATCTCTGGGGCCAACGTCCTGACTTTC.

This clonotype was observed at least ten times. This chain's CDR3 is CASNLGANTGELFF. For the CDR3, the DNA is TGTGCCAGTAACCTGGGGGCGAACACCGGGGAGCTGTTTTTT. The chain joins TRBV19 to TRBJ2-2, with D perhaps given as TRBD1 or TRBD2 (5 bases each). The germline CDR1 and CDR2 sequences are LNHDA and SQIVND (reference sequence). CDR3 length: 14 amino acids. V gave up 7 bases and J gave up 0 bases, with 9 bases separating them. Together with reference TRBV19 and TRBJ2-2, the CDR3 gives the full variable domain: DGGITQSPKYLFRKEGQNVTLSCEQNLNHDAMYWYRQDPGQGLRLIYYSQIVNDFQKGDIAEGYSVSREKKESFPLTVTSAQKNPTAFYLCASNLGANTGELFFGEGSRLTVL.

This chain links TRBV7-7 with TRBJ2-1, with D possibly TRBD2 on 7 matching bases. CDR1 SSHAT and CDR2 FNYEAQ come from the germline V gene (reference sequence). This CDR3 has 16 residues. Trimming removed 1 base at V and 15 bases at J, with 25 bases between. This CDR3 reads CASSLVSGGQELKVFF. CDR3 DNA: TGTGCCAGCAGCTTAGTGTCGGGGGGCCAAGAACTAAAGGTGTTCTTC.

The chain uses TRBV7-9 and TRBJ1-5; the D is unclear. The V gene's germline CDR1 is SEHNR and CDR2 FQNEAQ (reference sequence). Trimming stripped 4 bases from V and 11 bases from J, with 24 bases between. The CDR3 runs to 16 residues. The CDR3 sequence: CASSSRLAGVLGTQHF. For the CDR3, the DNA is TGTGCCAGCAGCTCCCGACTAGCGGGAGTGTTGGGGACCCAGCATTTT.

This clonotype was recorded at least ten times. The CDR3 protein is CASRPGQGYNEQFF. For the CDR3, the DNA is TGTGCCAGCAGACCCGGACAGGGCTACAATGAGCAGTTCTTC. The chain combines TRBV27 with TRBJ2-1; 8 bases fit TRBD1. V dropped 6 bases and J dropped 3; count of bases not matched to a gene: 4. Germline-derived CDR1 and CDR2 are MNHEY and SMNVEV (reference sequence). This CDR3 contains 14 residues.

Many counts were recorded for this clonotype. The chain has TRBV10-2 and TRBJ2-7, with 8 bases fitting TRBD2. This CDR3 spans 11 amino acids. The J segment lost 6 bases and the V segment lost 9 bases, leaving 4 bases of the junction unmatched. CDR1 WSHSY and CDR2 SAAADI come from the germline V gene. The CDR3: CASSGIGEQYF. CDR3 nucleotides: TGCGCCAGTAGCGGGATAGGCGAGCAGTACTTC.

The chain is built from TRBV6-1 and TRBJ2-1; possible D gene TRBD2, 6 bases. CDR1 is MNHNS, CDR2 SASEGT, per germline. V dropped 10 bases and J dropped 13 bases, with 17 bases sitting between them. The CDR3 runs to 11 residues. The CDR3 spells CANGGRDSQFF. The CDR3 region has the DNA TGTGCCAACGGAGGTCGGGACTCACAGTTCTTC.

This clonotype was counted many times. The chain uses TRBV5-4 and TRBJ2-2; unclear D gene. CDR3 length equals 12 residues. Per germline, CDR1 SGHNT and CDR2 YYREEE (reference sequence). The V end was cut by 2 bases, the J end by 6 bases, with 5 bases between. The CDR3 sequence: CASSLGPGELFF. In DNA form, the CDR3 reads TGTGCCAGCAGCTTAGGGCCCGGGGAGCTGTTTTTT.

In its sample, this clonotype was seen a few times. This sequence joins TRBV6-5 and TRBJ2-7; maybe TRBD2 (5 bases). CDR3 size: 14 residues. From germline, CDR1 is MNHEY and CDR2 SVGAGI. Trimming stripped 4 bases from V and 2 bases from J, with 12 bases between. CDR3 protein: CASSSSLGTYEQYF. The CDR3 DNA sequence: TGTGCCAGCAGTTCCTCCCTCGGGACCTACGAGCAGTACTTC.

The sample holds many counts of this clonotype. The chain carries TRBV12-3 or TRBV12-4 and TRBJ2-5; D is perhaps TRBD2 (6 bases). V was pared by 3 bases and J by 5 bases, with 10 bases between. The CDR3 has 13 residues. CDR3 sequence reads: CASSFLARETQYF. For the CDR3, the DNA is TGTGCCAGCAGTTTCCTAGCGCGTGAGACCCAGTACTTC.

V usage is TRBV6-2 or TRBV6-3 and J usage is TRBJ1-2; 9 bases fit TRBD1. With V trimmed by 6 bases and J by 6 bases, 5 bases remained unmatched. This CDR3 region has 13 residues. Germline values: CDR1 MNHEY, CDR2 SVGEGT. The CDR3 loop reads CASSVQGADGYTF. Written as DNA, the CDR3 is TGTGCCAGCAGCGTACAGGGGGCGGATGGCTACACCTTC.

This clonotype was seen many times. The CDR3 sequence: CASSLGSRITYEQYF. In nucleotides, the CDR3 is TGCGCCAGCAGCTTGGGGAGCAGGATCACCTACGAGCAGTACTTC. The gene calls are TRBV5-1 and TRBJ2-7, with D unclear. The V and J ends lost 0 bases and 2 bases respectively, with 12 bases between them. This CDR3 is built from 15 residues. Germline values: CDR1 SGHRS, CDR2 YFSETQ.

Worth noting for this clonotype: A much larger clone sits a single nucleotide away, making a read error possible. The chain links TRBV6-5 to TRBJ2-2; 7 nucleotides line up with TRBD2. V trimming: 7 bases; J trimming: 5 bases; junction bases outside the gene matches: 10. The germline CDR1 and CDR2 sequences are MNHEY and SVGAGI. CDR3 length: 15 amino acids. The chain's CDR3 is CASNRLAAGTGELFF. The CDR3 bases are TGTGCCAGCAACCGGCTAGCGGCAGGTACCGGGGAGCTGTTTTTT.

This clonotype was recorded many times. The rearrangement links TRBV5-1 to TRBJ2-7; no firm D call. The germline V gene encodes CDR1 SGHRS and CDR2 YFSETQ. The CDR3 runs to 15 residues. V was cut by 0 bases and J by 2 bases, with 12 bases left in between. CDR3 amino acids: CASSLGLGVAYEQYF. In DNA, the CDR3 is TGCGCCAGCAGCTTGGGGCTAGGAGTAGCCTACGAGCAGTACTTC.

The chain has TRBV12-3 or TRBV12-4 and TRBJ2-5, with no clear D. This CDR3 is 13 amino acids long. Between the trimmed V and J ends, which lost 6 bases and 2 bases, there was a span of 10 bases. In DNA, the CDR3 is TGTGCCAGCAGCTTCTTTGTTCAAGAGACCCAGTACTTC. Translation: CASSFFVQETQYF.

In this sample, this clonotype turned up many times. The chain couples TRBV5-1 to TRBJ1-3, with D unclear. V gave up 1 base and J gave up 0 bases, with 11 bases separating them. This CDR3 contains 16 residues. Germline CDR1 SGHRS, CDR2 YFSETQ. CDR3 sequence (DNA): TGCGCCAGCAGCTTGCAGGACTCAGTCTCTGGAAACACCATATATTTT. Protein: CASSLQDSVSGNTIYF.

Many counts were recorded for this clonotype. This sequence joins TRBV24-1 and TRBJ2-1, with D tentatively TRBD1 (5 bases). Germline V gene sequence: CDR1 KGHDR, CDR2 SFDVKD. V was shortened by 6 bases and J by 5 bases, with 19 bases between the two germline ends. The CDR3 sequence is 16 residues long. The CDR3 DNA reads TGTGCCACCAGTCCAGGGTTTAGTCCTACCAACAATGAGCAGTTCTTC. It is translated as CATSPGFSPTNNEQFF.